This T cell receptor (beta chain) was recorded in a study of PD-L1 blockade in urothelial cancer. Broader study findings: At 3 weeks on treatment, tumor-associated clones expanded more with durable benefit.

This CDR3 contains 17 residues. V shed 4 bases, J shed 0 bases, and the junction held 8 bases outside the gene matches. From germline, CDR1 is SGHVS and CDR2 FQNEAQ. Every PCR got spiked synthetic TCR analog templates. The repertoire was sequenced with immunoSEQ multiplex PCR; TCRdb's copy has only in-frame clones and lacks some. The sample consists of 40,000 to 45,000 clones, 82% of them appearing once. Judged by abundance, this clone is medium-sized. What it binds is unknown. This TCR was sampled from a man aged 70 or older with urothelial cancer. V is TRBV7-8 and J is TRBJ1-3, with TRBD1 identical over 8 bases. Sequenced material: PBMCs, taken around atezolizumab (anti-PD-L1) treatment. In nucleotides, the CDR3 is TGTGCCAGCAGCTCTCCGGGACAGGTTCGCTCTGGAAACACCATATATTTT. It codes for CASSSPGQVRSGNTIYF.